Here is one T cell receptor (beta chain) with its context. The record originates from a study of OX40 agonist ivuxolimab in advanced cancers. Trimming removed 2 bases at V and 7 bases at J, with 13 bases between. This CDR3 has 14 amino acids. Germline CDR1 is SGHNT and CDR2 is YYREEE (reference sequence). TCRdb's table, derived via immunoSEQ multiplex PCR, lists solely in-frame clones and lacks some. The repertoire holds roughly 46,000 clones, with 80% to 90% as singletons. The gene calls are TRBV5-4 and TRBJ1-5; weak D call: TRBD1 (5 bases). The sequence came from an adult with an advanced solid tumor such as melanoma, head and neck, liver or kidney cancer. The sequences come from CD4+ or CD8+ T cells sorted from blood, collected in a trial of the OX40 agonist ivuxolimab. The CDR3 protein is CASSFGGSQQPQHF. CDR3 nucleotides: TGTGCCAGCAGCTTTGGGGGGTCTCAACAGCCCCAGCATTTT.